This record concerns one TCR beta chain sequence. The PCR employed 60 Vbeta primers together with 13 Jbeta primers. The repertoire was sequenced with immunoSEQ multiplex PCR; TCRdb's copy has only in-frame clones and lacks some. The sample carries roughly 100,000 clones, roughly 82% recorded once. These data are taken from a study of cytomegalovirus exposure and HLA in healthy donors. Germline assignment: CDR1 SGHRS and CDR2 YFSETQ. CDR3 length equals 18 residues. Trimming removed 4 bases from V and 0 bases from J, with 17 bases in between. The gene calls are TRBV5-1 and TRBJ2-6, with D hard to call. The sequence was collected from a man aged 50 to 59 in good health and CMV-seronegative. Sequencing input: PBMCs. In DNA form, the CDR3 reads TGCGCCAGCAGCCCGATGGGCTCCTCCCCCTCTGGGGCCAACGTCCTGACTTTC. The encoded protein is CASSPMGSSPSGANVLTF.